This TCR beta chain was captured by sequencing in a study of T cells after yellow fever vaccination. Across the study: The SMART-Seq v4 Ultra Low Input method served to prepare the low-cell-number fractions.

This clonotype was detected a few times. TCRdb passed the 5' RACE reads through MiXCR, listing each CDR3 protein once. Of a few hundred thousand distinct CDR3 sequences in the sample, 6.8% were seen once. CDR1 is SEHNR and CDR2 is FQNEAQ in the germline V gene (reference sequence). Trimming at V came to 0 bases and at J to 7 bases, leaving 8 bases not matched to a gene. This CDR3 has 16 amino acids. This TCR was sampled from a man younger than 30 who received the YFV17D yellow fever vaccine. The material sequenced was PBMCs, taken roughly 47 days after the first yellow fever vaccination. The rearrangement links TRBV7-9 to TRBJ1-5, with 8 bases lining up with TRBD1. The CDR3 DNA sequence: TGTGCCAGCAGCTTAGCGGCCAGCACAGGGGGACAGCCCCAGCATTTT. Translating gives CASSLAASTGGQPQHF.